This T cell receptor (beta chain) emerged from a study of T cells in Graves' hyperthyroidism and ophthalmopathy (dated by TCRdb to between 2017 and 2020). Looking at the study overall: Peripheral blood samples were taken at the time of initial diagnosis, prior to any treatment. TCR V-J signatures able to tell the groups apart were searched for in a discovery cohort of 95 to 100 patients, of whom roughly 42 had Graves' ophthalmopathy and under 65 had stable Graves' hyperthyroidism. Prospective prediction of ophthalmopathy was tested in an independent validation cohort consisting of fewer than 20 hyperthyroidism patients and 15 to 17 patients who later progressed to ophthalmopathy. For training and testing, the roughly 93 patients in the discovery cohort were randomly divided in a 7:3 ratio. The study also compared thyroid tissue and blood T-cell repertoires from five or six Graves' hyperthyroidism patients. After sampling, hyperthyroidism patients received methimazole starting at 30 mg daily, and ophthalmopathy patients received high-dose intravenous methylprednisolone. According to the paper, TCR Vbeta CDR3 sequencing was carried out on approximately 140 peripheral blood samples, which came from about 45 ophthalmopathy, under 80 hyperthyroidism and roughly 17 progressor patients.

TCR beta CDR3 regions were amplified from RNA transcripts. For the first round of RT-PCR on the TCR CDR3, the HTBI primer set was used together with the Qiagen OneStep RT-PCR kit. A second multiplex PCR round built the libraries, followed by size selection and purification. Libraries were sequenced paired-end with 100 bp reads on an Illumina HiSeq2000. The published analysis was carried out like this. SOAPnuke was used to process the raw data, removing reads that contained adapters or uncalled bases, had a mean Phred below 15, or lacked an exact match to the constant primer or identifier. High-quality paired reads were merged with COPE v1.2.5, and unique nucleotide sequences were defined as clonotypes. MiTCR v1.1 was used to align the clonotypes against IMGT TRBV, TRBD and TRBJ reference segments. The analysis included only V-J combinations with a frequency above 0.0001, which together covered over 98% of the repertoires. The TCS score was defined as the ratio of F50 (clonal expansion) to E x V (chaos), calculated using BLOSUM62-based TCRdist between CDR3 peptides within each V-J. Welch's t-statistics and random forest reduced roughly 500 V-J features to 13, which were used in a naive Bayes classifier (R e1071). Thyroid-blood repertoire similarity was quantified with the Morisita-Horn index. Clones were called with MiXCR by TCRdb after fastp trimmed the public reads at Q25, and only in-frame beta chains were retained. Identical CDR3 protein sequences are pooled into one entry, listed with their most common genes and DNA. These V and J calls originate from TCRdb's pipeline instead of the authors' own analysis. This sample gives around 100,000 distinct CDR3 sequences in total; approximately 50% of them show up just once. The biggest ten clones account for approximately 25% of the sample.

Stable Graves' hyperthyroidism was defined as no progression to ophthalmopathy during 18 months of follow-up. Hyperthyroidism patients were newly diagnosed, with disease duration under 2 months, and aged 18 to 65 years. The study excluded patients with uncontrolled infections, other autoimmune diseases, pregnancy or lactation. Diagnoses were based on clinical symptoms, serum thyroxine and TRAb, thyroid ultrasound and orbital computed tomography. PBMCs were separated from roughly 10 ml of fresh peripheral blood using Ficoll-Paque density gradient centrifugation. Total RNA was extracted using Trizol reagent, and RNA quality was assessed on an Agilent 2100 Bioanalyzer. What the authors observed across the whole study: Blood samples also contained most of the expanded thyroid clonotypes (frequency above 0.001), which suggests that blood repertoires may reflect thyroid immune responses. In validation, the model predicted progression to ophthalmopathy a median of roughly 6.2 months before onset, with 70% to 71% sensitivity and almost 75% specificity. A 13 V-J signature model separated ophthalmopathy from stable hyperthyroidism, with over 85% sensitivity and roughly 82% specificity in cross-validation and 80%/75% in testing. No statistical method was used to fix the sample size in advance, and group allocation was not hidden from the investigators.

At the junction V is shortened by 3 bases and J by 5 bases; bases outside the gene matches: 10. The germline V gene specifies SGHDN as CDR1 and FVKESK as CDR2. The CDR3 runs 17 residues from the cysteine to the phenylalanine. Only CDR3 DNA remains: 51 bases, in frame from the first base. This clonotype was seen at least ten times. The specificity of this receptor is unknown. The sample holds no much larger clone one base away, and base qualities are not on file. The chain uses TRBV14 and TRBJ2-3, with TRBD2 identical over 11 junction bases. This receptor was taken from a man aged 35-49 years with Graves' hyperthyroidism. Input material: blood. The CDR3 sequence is CASSHLVSGGEGDTQYF. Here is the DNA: TGTGCCAGCAGCCACCTCGTTAGCGGGGGGGAAGGAGATACGCAGTATTTT. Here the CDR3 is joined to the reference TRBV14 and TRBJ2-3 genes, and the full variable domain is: EAGVTQFPSHSVIEKGQTVTLRCDPISGHDNLYWYRRVMGKEIKFLLHFVKESKQDESGMPNNRFLAERTGGTYSTLKVQPAELEDSGVYFCASSHLVSGGEGDTQYFGPGTRLTVL.